This TCR beta chain was obtained from a study of tissue T cells after allogeneic stem cell transplantation (dated by TCRdb to 2021 to 2024). As for the study more broadly: TCR beta repertoires were profiled across many tissues obtained from research autopsies of patients with and without GVHD, as well as in mouse models of GVHD. The human arm was conducted as a prospective observational study, and neither blinding nor randomization was performed.

As for this clone: What antigen it recognizes has not been identified. Gene names and germline sequences here are all drawn from mouse data. The read halts 1 residue ahead of the CDR3 end, with the missing end drawn from the germline J gene.

This specimen's time point label, interpreted: mouse harvest day 7 after allogeneic transplant. Mouse grafts combined 10^7 T-cell-depleted bone marrow cells with 10^6 splenic CD5+ T cells, given via tail vein injection. GVHD in mice was modeled with a major MHC-mismatch B6 (H2b) into BALB/c (H2d) model, and tissues were profiled at day 7 or 14. Mouse tissues and retro-orbital blood were harvested on day 7 or 14 post-transplant using separate sterile tools per animal; livers were flushed beforehand. Before genomic DNA was isolated with the DNeasy Blood & Tissue Kit, mouse tissues were minced with razor blades in buffered saline. The paper as a whole reports these results and caveats: In both patients and mice, T cells from blood and spleen covered only a limited part of the TCR repertoire found in tissues. The study did not determine which tissue TCRs were alloreactive or antigen-specific, and some clones might have been persisting host cells. Within patients, how anatomically similar tissues were was a major factor shaping TCR repertoire composition, regardless of disease or transplant status. The patient cohort was small and varied clinically, and sampling depth was recognized as a limitation. Only a few T cell clones appeared in more than one patient, yet motif-based clustering showed tissue-specific repertoire signatures that were shared between patients.

The germline V gene supplies CDR1 SGHSN and CDR2 HYEKVE. Including the terminal cysteine and phenylalanine, the CDR3 comprises 14 residues. The DNA has 39 bases, all within the CDR3, and is read from base 1. V lost 3 bases and J lost 4 bases, and the count of bases not matched to a germline gene is 2. Library preparation was by the immunoSEQ multiplex PCR assay. TCRbeta CDR3 sequencing was done by Adaptive Biotechnologies at survey depth, reporting CDR3 sequences, V/J genes, productive frequency and template counts. Amplification of TCR beta CDR3 regions was performed from genomic DNA rather than from RNA. Under the source paper's analysis protocol: Jensen-Shannon divergence was used to quantify pairwise repertoire overlap between tissues, with a value of 1 indicating complete divergence and a value of 0 indicating identical repertoires. Tissues were clustered by single-linkage agglomerative hierarchical clustering of pairwise JSD values, and the clustering results were displayed as dendrograms. GLIPH2 was applied to all patient samples using simulation_depth 1000, kmer_min_depth 3, and cdr3_length_cutoff 8, and only groups with more than two unique CDR3s were retained. A standardized tissue-overlap score extrapolated Jaccard GLIPH-group overlap across patients to a standard repertoire size of 1000 clones. Associations of diversity with clinical or experimental variables used linear mixed-effect models with tissue fixed effects and individual random effects. This immuneACCESS table, as held by TCRdb, lists in-frame sequences with V and J called but not all clones. Of the missing ones, under half trace to an unresolved V gene in checked studies; the others have no known cause. That table is the source of V, J and clone size, and D and trimming were worked out from the DNA. The sample includes 9,900 or so clones, with around two fifths observed a single time. Jointly, the top ten make up roughly 1.9% of the sample.

This TCR was sampled from a female BALB/c mouse given C57BL/6 T cells with graft-versus-host disease after an allogeneic hematopoietic cell transplant. The chain was built from TRBV12-1 and TRBJ2-5, with 11 bases matching TRBD2. The sequencing input was skin. The covered CDR3 bases are TGTGCCAGCTCTGGGGACTGGGGGAAAGACACCCAGTAC. This encodes CASSGDWGKDTQY. The whole CDR3 region reads CASSGDWGKDTQYF. With all but the CDR3 taken from the reference TRBV12-1 and TRBJ2-5 genes, the full variable domain is: DSGVVQSPRHIIKEKGGRSVLTCIPISGHSNVVWYQQTLGKELKFLIQHYEKVERDKGFLPSRFSVQQFDDYHSEMNMSALELEDSAMYFCASSGDWGKDTQYFGPGTRLLVL.